The 25 T cell receptor beta chains below were found in one sample sequenced in a study of T cells in Graves' hyperthyroidism and ophthalmopathy. It was RNA transcripts that yielded the amplified TCR beta CDR3 regions. In the first-round RT-PCR of the TCR CDR3, the HTBI primer set was used. TCRdb recomputed calls from the multiplex PCR reads with MiXCR, one row per CDR3 protein. The sample shows about 400,000 distinct CDR3 sequences, roughly 15% of them seen only once. The sample comprised blood. The receptors come from a woman in her 30s with Graves' ophthalmopathy.

In DNA, the CDR3 is TGTGCCAGCAAAAGCTCTGGAAACACCATATATTTT. Protein sequence: CASKSSGNTIYF. The rearrangement joins TRBV13 to TRBJ1-3; D is ambiguous. With 7 bases removed from V and 0 bases from J, the gap between germline ends came to 4 bases. The CDR3 spans 12 residues. Germline V CDR1 and CDR2: PRHDT, FYEKMQ (reference sequence). Full variable domain (rest looked up from reference TRBV13 and TRBJ1-3): AAGVIQSPRHLIKEKRETATLKCYPIPRHDTVYWYQQGPGQDPQFLISFYEKMQSDKGSIPDRFSAQQFSDYHSELNMSSLELGDSALYFCASKSSGNTIYFGEGSWLTVV.

This clonotype occurred a few times. This chain uses TRBV5-6 with TRBJ2-4; D not resolved. Germline CDR1 and CDR2: SGHDT and YYEEEE. CDR3 length equals 13 residues. The V end lost 2 bases, the J end lost 3 bases, and 6 bases lay between the germline ends. CDR3 in amino acids: CASSLYGKNIQYF. The CDR3 DNA follows: TGTGCCAGCAGCTTATATGGCAAAAACATTCAGTACTTC. The full variable domain, in which reference TRBV5-6 and TRBJ2-4 provide the parts outside the CDR3, is DAGVTQSPTHLIKTRGQQVTLRCSPKSGHDTVSWYQQALGQGPQFIFQYYEEEERQRGNFPDRFSGHQFPNYSSELNVNALLLGDSALYLCASSLYGKNIQYFGAGTRLSVL.

The rearrangement uses TRBV19 and TRBJ1-2; D might be TRBD1 (5 bases). Germline loops: CDR1 LNHDA, CDR2 SQIVND (reference sequence). The V gene lost 9 bases and the J gene lost 7 bases, with 15 bases spanning the gap. The CDR3 is 12 residues long. The CDR3 DNA sequence: TGTGCCAGCCATACGGGGACCGGTGGCTACACCTTC. Amino acids: CASHTGTGGYTF.

This clonotype came up many times. V is TRBV3-1 and J is TRBJ1-2, with D possibly TRBD1 on 5 matching bases. Germline V CDR1 and CDR2: LGHDT, YNNKEL (reference sequence). Trimming removed 3 bases from V and 3 bases from J, with 11 bases in between. CDR3 length: 14 amino acids. The CDR3 spells CASSHGRVYYGYTF. In DNA form, the CDR3 reads TGTGCCAGCAGCCACGGCAGGGTATACTATGGCTACACCTTC.

The table lists this clonotype with many counts. The chain combines TRBV11-2 with TRBJ1-1, with D perhaps matching TRBD1 (5 bases). The CDR3 has 16 residues. Germline lookup yields CDR1 SGHAT and CDR2 FQNNGV. Trimming removed 6 bases from V and 1 base from J, with 18 bases in between. CDR3: CASSRLGVRPNTEAFF. CDR3 bases: TGTGCCAGCAGTCGACTGGGGGTCAGGCCGAACACTGAAGCTTTCTTT.

This clonotype came up a few times. The J gene is TRBJ2-7, the V gene TRBV4-1; D may be TRBD1 (5 bases). Germline V gene sequence: CDR1 MGHRA, CDR2 YSYEKL. The CDR3 sequence is 18 residues long. V was trimmed by 0 bases and J by 3 bases, leaving 21 bases between them. The CDR3 loop reads CASSQDPPGMVVNYEQYF. The CDR3 bases are TGCGCCAGCAGCCAAGATCCCCCAGGGATGGTGGTAAACTACGAGCAGTACTTC.

In its sample, this clonotype was seen many times. This chain's CDR3 is CASSLTSGGRSYNEQFF. CDR3 sequence (DNA): TGTGCCAGCAGCTTGACTAGCGGGGGCCGCTCCTACAATGAGCAGTTCTTC. The chain combines TRBV7-6 with TRBJ2-1, with 12 bases lining up with TRBD2. CDR1 and CDR2 (germline): SGHVS, FNYEAQ. J lost 0 bases, V lost 3 bases, and 3 bases had no gene match. This CDR3 contains 17 residues.

This clonotype was picked up a small number of times. This chain uses TRBV14 with TRBJ1-1, with no clear D. The CDR3 length is 13 residues. The germline V gene has CDR1 SGHDN and CDR2 FVKESK. V was clipped by 3 bases and J by 0 bases, with 5 bases between them. For the CDR3, the DNA is TGTGCCAGCAGCCAGAGAATGAACACTGAAGCTTTCTTT. Protein: CASSQRMNTEAFF.

This clonotype was seen ten or more times. The chain is built from TRBV11-2 and TRBJ2-3; D is uncertain. CDR1 and CDR2 (germline): SGHAT, FQNNGV. Trimming shortened V by 2 bases and J by 2 bases, and 14 bases separated the two germline ends. There are 16 residues in the CDR3. CDR3 protein: CASSLSGTSFTDTQYF. The CDR3 nucleotides are TGTGCCAGCAGCTTAAGTGGCACGTCATTCACAGATACGCAGTATTTT.

The J gene is TRBJ2-4, the V gene TRBV18; D possibly matches TRBD1 or TRBD2 (5 bases each). CDR3 length: 17 residues. From germline, CDR1 is KGHSH and CDR2 LQKENI. The V end was cut by 6 bases, the J end by 1 base, with 19 bases between. The CDR3 DNA follows: TGTGCCAGCTCTTCCGCCACTGGGACGGGGGCCAAAAACATTCAGTACTTC. Translated: CASSSATGTGAKNIQYF.

This clonotype was seen ten or more times. This sequence joins TRBV6-2 or TRBV6-3 and TRBJ2-7; 8 bases line up with TRBD1. Germline lookup yields CDR1 MNHEY and CDR2 SVGEGT. The CDR3 loop spans 16 amino acids. Losses at the gene ends were 5 bases for V and 2 bases for J; bases not matched to a gene: 11. The CDR3 DNA follows: TGTGCCAGCAGTAAAGTTACAGGGGGATATACCTACGAGCAGTACTTC. Protein product: CASSKVTGGYTYEQYF.

In this sample, this clonotype turned up many times. The J gene is TRBJ2-3, the V gene TRBV15; D is unclear. Germline V gene sequence: CDR1 LNHNV, CDR2 YYDKDF (reference sequence). Trimming cost V 8 bases and J 1 base, with 7 bases left between them. CDR3 size: 12 residues. This CDR3 is CATDGGTDTQYF. CDR3 in DNA: TGTGCCACCGATGGGGGCACAGATACGCAGTATTTT.

This clonotype was seen many times. The chain recombines TRBV28 with TRBJ2-1, with D possibly TRBD2 on 6 matching bases. Trimming removed 5 bases at V and 2 bases at J, with 19 bases between. The germline CDR1 and CDR2 sequences are MDHEN and SYDVKM. This CDR3 spans 17 amino acids. DNA of the CDR3: TGTGCCAGCAGTCGACCCTACAGATCTAGCGCCTACAATGAGCAGTTCTTC. It translates to CASSRPYRSSAYNEQFF.

This clonotype was detected many times. This chain uses TRBV28 with TRBJ1-1, with 7 positions matching TRBD1. With 6 bases clipped from V and 4 bases from J, the junction kept 5 bases outside the gene matches. CDR3 length: 13 residues. The germline V gene encodes CDR1 MDHEN and CDR2 SYDVKM. The CDR3 bases are TGTGCCAGCAGCTTGGCAGGGGGCACTGAAGCTTTCTTT. This codes for CASSLAGGTEAFF.

This clonotype showed up many times. This chain uses TRBV2 with TRBJ2-7, with D uncertain. V was clipped by 8 bases and J by 3 bases, with 11 bases between them. The germline gives CDR1 SNHLY, CDR2 FYNNEI. The CDR3 covers 12 residues. CDR3 amino acids: CASHVLGYEQYF. DNA for the CDR3: TGTGCCAGCCACGTTTTGGGCTACGAGCAGTACTTC. Full variable domain (remainder filled in from reference TRBV2 and TRBJ2-7): EPEVTQTPSHQVTQMGQEVILRCVPISNHLYFYWYRQILGQKVEFLVSFYNNEISEKSEIFDDQFSVERPDGSNFTLKIRSTKLEDSAMYFCASHVLGYEQYFGPGTRLTVT.

This clonotype showed up many times. V usage is TRBV6-1 and J usage is TRBJ1-3, with 10 bases aligning to TRBD1. Germline assignment: CDR1 MNHNS and CDR2 SASEGT. There are 13 residues in the CDR3. V trimming: 6 bases; J trimming: 8 bases; junction bases outside the gene matches: 4. CDR3 sequence: CASSRDRGHTIYF. The CDR3 DNA sequence: TGTGCCAGCAGCCGGGACAGGGGTCACACCATATATTTT.

This clonotype was observed many times. The V and J genes are TRBV9 and TRBJ2-5; a possible D gene is TRBD2 (6 bases). V was cut by 4 bases and J by 5 bases, with 21 bases left in between. The length of the CDR3 is 16 residues. Per germline, CDR1 SGDLS and CDR2 YYNGEE. The CDR3 loop reads CASSPQWRALGETQYF. In DNA, the CDR3 is TGTGCCAGCAGCCCCCAGTGGAGGGCGTTGGGGGAGACCCAGTACTTC.

This clonotype was observed many times. The V call is TRBV20-1, the J call TRBJ2-2; D gene ambiguous. This CDR3 has 14 amino acids. Germline-derived CDR1 and CDR2 are DFQATT and SNEGSKA (reference sequence). The ends were cut back, 4 bases at V and 0 bases at J, with 9 bases in the middle. The CDR3 is CSATGRTNTGELFF. CDR3 nucleotides: TGCAGTGCTACCGGCAGGACGAACACCGGGGAGCTGTTTTTT.

This clonotype appeared many times. J is TRBJ1-5 and V is TRBV28; D may be TRBD1 (6 bases). Looked up from germline, CDR1 is MDHEN and CDR2 is SYDVKM. V was pared by 3 bases and J by 8 bases, with 14 bases between. The CDR3 is 14 residues long. The CDR3 loop is CASSFRGEVKPQHF. The CDR3 DNA sequence: TGTGCCAGCAGTTTTAGGGGGGAAGTAAAGCCCCAGCATTTT. The full variable domain, completed using reference TRBV28 and TRBJ1-5, is DVKVTQSSRYLVKRTGEKVFLECVQDMDHENMFWYRQDPGLGLRLIYFSYDVKMKEKGDIPEGYSVSREKKERFSLILESASTNQTSMYLCASSFRGEVKPQHFGDGTRLSIL.

This clonotype was observed many times. The V gene is TRBV9, the J gene TRBJ1-1; D gene ambiguous. Trimming removed 0 bases from V and 3 bases from J, with 9 bases in between. The length of the CDR3 is 14 residues. CDR1 is SGDLS, CDR2 YYNGEE, per germline. CDR3 sequence: CASSVGNTDTEAFF. CDR3 sequence (DNA): TGTGCCAGCAGCGTAGGAAACACGGACACTGAAGCTTTCTTT. Together with reference TRBV9 and TRBJ1-1, the CDR3 gives the full variable domain: DSGVTQTPKHLITATGQRVTLRCSPRSGDLSVYWYQQSLDQGLQFLIQYYNGEERAKGNILERFSAQQFPDLHSELNLSSLELGDSALYFCASSVGNTDTEAFFGQGTRLTVV.

This clonotype was seen ten or more times. The gene calls are TRBV20-1 and TRBJ2-1; D is undetermined. Germline lookup yields CDR1 DFQATT and CDR2 SNEGSKA (reference sequence). Deletions cut 6 bases from V and 5 bases from J, with 14 bases between. The CDR3 has 13 amino acids. CDR3 amino acids: CSASTPVDNEQFF. The CDR3 DNA follows: TGCAGTGCCTCAACACCCGTCGACAATGAGCAGTTCTTC.

This clonotype was seen many times. CDR3 protein: CASSWGGTGNYGYTF. The CDR3 nucleotides read TGCGCCAGCAGCTGGGGCGGCACCGGCAACTATGGCTACACCTTC. V is TRBV5-1 and J is TRBJ1-2; TRBD1 might be the D (5 bases). This CDR3 comprises 15 residues. Germline CDR1 reads SGHRS; CDR2 reads YFSETQ. V gave up 3 bases and J gave up 2 bases, with 14 bases separating them.

This clonotype was counted many times. V gene TRBV7-2 combines with J gene TRBJ2-7; D remains unclear. Germline V CDR1 and CDR2: SGHTA, FQGNSA. The CDR3 spans 16 residues. The germline V and J ends were trimmed by 0 bases and 5 bases, with 17 bases remaining between them. CDR3 sequence (DNA): TGTGCCAGCAGCTTAGCGCTTGGGAAAGGAATCCACGAGCAGTACTTC. Translating gives CASSLALGKGIHEQYF. Complete variable domain (other parts from reference TRBV7-2 and TRBJ2-7): GAGVSQSPSNKVTEKGKDVELRCDPISGHTALYWYRQSLGQGLEFLIYFQGNSAPDKSGLPSDRFSAERTGGSVSTLTIQRTQQEDSAVYLCASSLALGKGIHEQYFGPGTRLTVT.

The chain carries TRBV6-1 and TRBJ2-7; 7 nucleotides agree with TRBD2. This CDR3 region has 14 residues. Germline trimming cut 8 bases from V and 5 bases from J; bases unmatched to any gene: 12. Germline CDR1 reads MNHNS; CDR2 reads SASEGT. CDR3 residues: CASLLAAGANEQYF. The CDR3 DNA follows: TGTGCCAGCCTTCTAGCGGCGGGAGCTAACGAGCAGTACTTC.

This clonotype showed up many times. This chain joins TRBV30 and TRBJ1-2; possible D gene TRBD1, 5 bases. This CDR3 has 15 residues. Germline V CDR1 and CDR2: GTSNPN, SVGIG (reference sequence). Trimming stripped 0 bases from V and 5 bases from J, with 16 bases between. The CDR3: CAWSVRGQGVYGYTF. CDR3 in DNA: TGTGCCTGGAGTGTACGAGGGCAGGGAGTTTATGGCTACACCTTC.